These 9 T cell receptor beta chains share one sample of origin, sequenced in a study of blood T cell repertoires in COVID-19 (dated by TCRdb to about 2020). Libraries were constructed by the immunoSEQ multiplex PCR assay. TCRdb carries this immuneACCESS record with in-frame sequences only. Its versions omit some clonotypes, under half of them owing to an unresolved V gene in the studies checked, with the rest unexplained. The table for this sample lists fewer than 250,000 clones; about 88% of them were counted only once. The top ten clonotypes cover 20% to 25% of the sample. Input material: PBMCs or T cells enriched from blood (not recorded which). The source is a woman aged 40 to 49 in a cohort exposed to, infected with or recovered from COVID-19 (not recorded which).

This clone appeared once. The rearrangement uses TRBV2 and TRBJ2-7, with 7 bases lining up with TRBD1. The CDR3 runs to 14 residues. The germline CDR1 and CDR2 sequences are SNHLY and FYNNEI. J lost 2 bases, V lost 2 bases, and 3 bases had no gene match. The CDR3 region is CASSEIGTAYEQYF. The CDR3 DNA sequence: TGTGCCAGCAGTGAAATAGGGACAGCCTACGAGCAGTACTTC.

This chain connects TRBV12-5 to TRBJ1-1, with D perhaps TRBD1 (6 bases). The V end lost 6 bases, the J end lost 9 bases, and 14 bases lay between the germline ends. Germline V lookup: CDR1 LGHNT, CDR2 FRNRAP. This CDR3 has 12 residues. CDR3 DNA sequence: TGTGCTAGTGGCGGCTGGGGGCTCCAAGCTTTCTTT. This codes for CASGGWGLQAFF.

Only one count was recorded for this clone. In nucleotides, the CDR3 is TGTGCTAGTGGTTCGGGGAATCAGCCCCAGCATTTT. This sequence encodes CASGSGNQPQHF. This chain links TRBV12-5 with TRBJ1-5; D gene ambiguous. CDR1 and CDR2 (germline): LGHNT, FRNRAP. V was pared by 4 bases and J by 4 bases, with 5 bases between. The CDR3 spans 12 residues.

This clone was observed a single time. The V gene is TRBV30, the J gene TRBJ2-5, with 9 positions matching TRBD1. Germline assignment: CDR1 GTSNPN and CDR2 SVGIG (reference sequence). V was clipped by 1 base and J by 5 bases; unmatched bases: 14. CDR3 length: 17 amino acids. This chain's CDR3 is CAWSGPNRQGVRETQYF. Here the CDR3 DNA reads TGTGCCTGGAGTGGTCCCAACCGACAGGGGGTCCGGGAGACCCAGTACTTC.

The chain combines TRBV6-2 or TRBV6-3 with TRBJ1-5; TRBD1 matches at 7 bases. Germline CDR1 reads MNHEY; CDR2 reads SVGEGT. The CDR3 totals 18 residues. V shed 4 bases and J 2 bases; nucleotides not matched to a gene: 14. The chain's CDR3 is CASSSPGQTVFGNQPQHF. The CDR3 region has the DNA TGTGCCAGCAGTTCCCCGGGACAGACCGTTTTTGGCAATCAGCCCCAGCATTTT.

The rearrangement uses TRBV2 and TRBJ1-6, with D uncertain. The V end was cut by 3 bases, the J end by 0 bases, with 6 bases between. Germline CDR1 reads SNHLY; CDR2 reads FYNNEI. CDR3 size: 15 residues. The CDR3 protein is CASSDPSSYNSPLHF. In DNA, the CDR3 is TGTGCCAGCAGTGATCCCAGCTCCTATAATTCACCCCTCCACTTT. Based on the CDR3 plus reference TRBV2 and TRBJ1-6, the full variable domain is EPEVTQTPSHQVTQMGQEVILRCVPISNHLYFYWYRQILGQKVEFLVSFYNNEISEKSEIFDDQFSVERPDGSNFTLKIRSTKLEDSAMYFCASSDPSSYNSPLHFGNGTRLTVT.

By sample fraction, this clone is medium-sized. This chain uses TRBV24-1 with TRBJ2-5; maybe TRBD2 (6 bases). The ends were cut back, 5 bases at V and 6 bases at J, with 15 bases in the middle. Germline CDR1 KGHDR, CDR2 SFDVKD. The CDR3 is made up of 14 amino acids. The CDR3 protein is CATSAPGDVQTQYF. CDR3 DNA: TGTGCCACCAGTGCCCCGGGGGACGTACAGACCCAGTACTTC.

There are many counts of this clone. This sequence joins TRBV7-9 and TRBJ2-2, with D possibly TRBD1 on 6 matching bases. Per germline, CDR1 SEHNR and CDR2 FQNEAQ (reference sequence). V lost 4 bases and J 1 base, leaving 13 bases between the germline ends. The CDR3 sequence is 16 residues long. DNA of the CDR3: TGTGCCAGCAGCTCAGATCCGGGACAGAACACCGGGGAGCTGTTTTTT. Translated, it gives CASSSDPGQNTGELFF.

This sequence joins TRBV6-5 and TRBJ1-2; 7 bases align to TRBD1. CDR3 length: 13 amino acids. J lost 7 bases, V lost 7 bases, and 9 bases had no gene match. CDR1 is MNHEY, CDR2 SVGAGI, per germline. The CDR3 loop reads CASTFIQGGGYTF. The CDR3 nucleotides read TGTGCCAGCACATTTATCCAGGGGGGTGGCTACACCTTC.